This TCR beta chain was recovered during a study of OX40 agonist ivuxolimab in advanced cancers. Whole-study context: A history of anti-PD-1, anti-PD-L1 or anti-CTLA-4 therapy was acceptable, and approximately 39% had some. Study-wide results and caveats: Expanded clones tended on average to be more numerous among CD8+ T cells than CD4+.

Data came from immunoSEQ multiplex PCR; TCRdb stores just in-frame clones and leaves some out. This sample carries 60,000 to 100,000 clones, approximately 80% of them seen once, and the ten largest clones take approximately 0.51%. This CDR3 has 14 amino acids. The V and J ends lost 4 bases and 7 bases, in that order; junction bases with no gene match: 6. Germline CDR1 reads SGHRS; CDR2 reads YFSETQ. As to this clone: The antigen remains unidentified.

The sequence came from an adult with an advanced solid tumor such as melanoma, head and neck, liver or kidney cancer. The input for sequencing was CD4+ or CD8+ T cells sorted from blood, taken in a trial of the OX40 agonist ivuxolimab. This chain uses TRBV5-1 with TRBJ1-5, with 9 bases that match TRBD1. CDR3 loop: CASSTGTGNQPQHF. The CDR3 nucleotides are TGCGCCAGCAGCACCGGGACAGGGAACCAGCCCCAGCATTTT. The whole variable domain, remainder taken from reference TRBV5-1 and TRBJ1-5, is KAGVTQTPRYLIKTRGQQVTLSCSPISGHRSVSWYQQTPGQGLQFLFEYFSETQRNKGNFPGRFSGRQFSNSRSEMNVSTLELGDSALYLCASSTGTGNQPQHFGDGTRLSIL.